This paragraph covers one TCR beta chain sequence. Its specificity is not known. The PCR ran on 60 Vbeta and 13 Jbeta primers. The repertoire was sequenced with immunoSEQ multiplex PCR; TCRdb's copy has only in-frame clones and lacks some. Here the sample spans about 240,000 clones, 70% to 90% being singletons. Although they were nominally healthy when sampled, donors likely had unrecorded immune exposures. The record originates from a study of cytomegalovirus exposure and HLA in healthy donors. Findings of the study overall: Reports described diagnosis of cytomegalovirus status by the classifier as highly specific and sensitive. The study listed 164 cytomegalovirus-associated TCR beta chains.

This CDR3 is 13 amino acids long. V was shortened by 11 bases and J by 7 bases, with 20 bases between the two germline ends. From germline, CDR1 is SEHNR and CDR2 FQNEAQ (reference sequence). Source material: PBMCs. The sequence came from a woman in her sixties or seventies in good health and CMV-seropositive. The chain recombines TRBV7-9 with TRBJ1-1; D is unresolved. The CDR3 DNA sequence: TGTGCCGGCTTTTCCGGGGAGGAGATTGAAGCTTTCTTT. Protein product: CAGFSGEEIEAFF.